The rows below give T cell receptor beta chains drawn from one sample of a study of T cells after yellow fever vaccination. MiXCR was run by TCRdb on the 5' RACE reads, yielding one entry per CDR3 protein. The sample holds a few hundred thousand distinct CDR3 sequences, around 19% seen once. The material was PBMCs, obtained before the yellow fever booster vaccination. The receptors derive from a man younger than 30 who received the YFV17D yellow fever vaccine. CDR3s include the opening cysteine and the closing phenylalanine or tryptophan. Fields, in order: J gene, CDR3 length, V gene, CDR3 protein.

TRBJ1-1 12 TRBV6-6 CASIDRGTEAFF
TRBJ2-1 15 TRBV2 CASSERREVYNEQFF
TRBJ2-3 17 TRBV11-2 CASSPRTSGGAGDTQYF
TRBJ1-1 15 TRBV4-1 CASSLRRGQNTEAFF
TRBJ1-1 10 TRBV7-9 CASSRSEAFF
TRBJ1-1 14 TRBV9 CASSVGLINTEAFF
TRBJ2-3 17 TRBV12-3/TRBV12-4 CASSFSRGTGAGDTQYF
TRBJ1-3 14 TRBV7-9 CASSFTGQGNTIYF
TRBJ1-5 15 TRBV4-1 CASSQGGLRDQPQHF
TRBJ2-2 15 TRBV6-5 CASSYSIGGSGELFF
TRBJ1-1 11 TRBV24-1 CATSDGVEAFF
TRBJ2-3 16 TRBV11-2 CASSIPLAGGADTQYF
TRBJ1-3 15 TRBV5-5 CASSPGRPAGNTIYF
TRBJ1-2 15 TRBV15 CATSRDHREGHGYTF
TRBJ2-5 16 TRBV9 CASSGGLAGTQETQYF